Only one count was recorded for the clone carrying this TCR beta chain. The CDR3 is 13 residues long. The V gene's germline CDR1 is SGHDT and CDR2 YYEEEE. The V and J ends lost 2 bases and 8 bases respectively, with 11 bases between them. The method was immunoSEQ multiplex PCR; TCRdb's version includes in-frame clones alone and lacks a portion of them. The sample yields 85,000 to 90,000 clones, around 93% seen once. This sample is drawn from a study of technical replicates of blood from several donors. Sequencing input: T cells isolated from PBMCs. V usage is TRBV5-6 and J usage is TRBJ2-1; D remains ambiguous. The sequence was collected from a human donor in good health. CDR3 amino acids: CASSLWFSDEQFF. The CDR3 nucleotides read TGTGCCAGCAGCTTATGGTTTTCGGATGAGCAGTTCTTC.